These 20 T cell receptor beta chains were sequenced from one sample in a study of blood T cells in healthy people across ages. Next came a second PCR, run for about 6 to 12 cycles, which used a sample-barcoded 5' primer along with a J-beta primer mix. TCRdb fed the 5' RACE reads into MiXCR, producing one record per CDR3 protein. The sample lists 1.5 million to 2 million distinct CDR3 sequences; approximately 30% were seen once. The sequenced sample consisted of blood. These TCRs come from a woman aged 25 to 39 in good health.

This chain connects TRBV11-1 to TRBJ2-2; 7 bases map to TRBD1. The CDR3 spans 16 residues. Trimming at V came to 4 bases and at J to 4 bases, leaving 9 bases not matched to a gene. Germline lookup yields CDR1 SGHAT and CDR2 FQDESV (reference sequence). The CDR3 loop reads CASSYRRDRLTGELFF. The CDR3, as DNA: TGTGCCAGCAGCTATCGCCGGGACAGACTCACCGGGGAGCTGTTTTTT.

As for this clonotype: The junction does not match germline at one end; this may be a read error. The V gene is TRBV30, the J gene TRBJ2-7, with 9 bases aligning to TRBD2. The CDR3 totals 13 residues. From germline, CDR1 is GTSNPN and CDR2 SVGIG (reference sequence). In DNA form, the CDR3 reads TGTGCCTGGACCAGCGGGGGGTCCTACGAGCGGTACTTC. Protein product: CAWTSGGSYERYF.

This clonotype was recorded a few times. One end of the junction fails to match germline, which may point to a read error. The rearrangement joins TRBV9 to TRBJ2-1; maybe TRBD2 (6 bases). Germline CDR1 and CDR2: SGDLS and YYNGEE. The length of the CDR3 is 16 residues. CDR3 DNA sequence: TGTGCCGGCAGCCCCTCGGGAGAAGTCATCTACAATGAGCAGTTCTTC. This gives the protein CAGSPSGEVIYNEQFF. The full variable domain, its missing parts supplied by reference TRBV9 and TRBJ2-1, is DSGVTQTPKHLITATGQRVTLRCSPRSGDLSVYWYQQSLDQGLQFLIQYYNGEERAKGNILERFSAQQFPDLHSELNLSSLELGDSALYFCAGSPSGEVIYNEQFFGPGTRLTVL.

In this sample, this clonotype turned up many times. The genes are TRBV29-1 and TRBJ2-1; 8 nucleotides match TRBD2. The CDR3 totals 14 residues. The germline V gene encodes CDR1 SQVTM and CDR2 ANQGSEA. J was trimmed by 10 bases and V by 4 bases; bases with no gene match: 12. CDR3 residues: CSVVPGGPPGEQFF. CDR3 nucleotides: TGCAGCGTTGTGCCGGGGGGGCCGCCTGGGGAGCAGTTCTTC.

This clonotype was detected only a few times. The rearrangement links TRBV9 to TRBJ1-5, with 8 bases identical to TRBD1. This CDR3 region has 14 residues. V shed 1 base and J 6 bases; nucleotides not matched to a gene: 3. Germline CDR1 and CDR2: SGDLS and YYNGEE. Here the CDR3 reads CASSVSDRGQPQHF. CDR3 nucleotides: TGTGCCAGCAGCGTAAGTGACAGGGGTCAGCCCCAGCATTTT.

There are many counts of this clonotype. This chain joins TRBV5-5 and TRBJ2-7; a possible D gene is TRBD2 (6 bases). The CDR3 totals 14 residues. Germline loops: CDR1 SGHKS, CDR2 YYEKEE (reference sequence). Trimming stripped 4 bases from V and 2 bases from J, with 13 bases between. For the CDR3, the DNA is TGTGCCAGCAGCCGCTCGTGGGGGGCCTACGAGCAGTACTTC. Translation gives CASSRSWGAYEQYF.

V is TRBV7-6 and J is TRBJ1-2; D perhaps matches TRBD1 (5 bases). The CDR3 sequence is 13 residues long. V was pared by 0 bases and J by 8 bases, with 10 bases between. Germline V gene sequence: CDR1 SGHVS, CDR2 FNYEAQ. Here the CDR3 DNA reads TGTGCCAGCAGCTTAGCTCGGGGGGGAGGCTACACCTTC. Translating gives CASSLARGGGYTF.

The chain is built from TRBV5-1 and TRBJ2-5, with a weak D call TRBD2 (5 bases). V was pared by 0 bases and J by 7 bases, with 13 bases between. CDR1 is SGHRS and CDR2 is YFSETQ in the germline V gene. The length of the CDR3 is 14 residues. In DNA, the CDR3 is TGCGCCAGCAGCTTGGGGGAGCTCGGAGGGACCCAGTACTTC. Protein product: CASSLGELGGTQYF.

There are a few counts of this clonotype. The chain combines TRBV7-9 with TRBJ2-3; possible D gene TRBD2, 6 bases. Germline V gene data show CDR1 as SEHNR and CDR2 as FQNEAQ (reference sequence). The CDR3 extends over 15 amino acids. Deletions cut 0 bases from V and 5 bases from J, with 12 bases between. CDR3 amino acids: CASSLAPGERDTQYF. The CDR3 DNA is TGTGCCAGCAGCTTAGCTCCGGGGGAGCGAGATACGCAGTATTTT.

Ten or more counts support this clonotype. The CDR3 bases are TGCAGTGCGGAAGACTCCTACGAGCAGTACTTC. Protein sequence: CSAEDSYEQYF. The rearrangement uses TRBV20-1 and TRBJ2-7, with D unclear. V lost 6 bases and J lost 0, with 6 bases in between. CDR1 and CDR2 (germline): DFQATT, SNEGSKA (reference sequence). The CDR3 is 11 residues long.

This chain connects TRBV9 to TRBJ2-7, with D possibly matching TRBD2 (5 bases). CDR3 length equals 13 residues. With 3 bases removed from V and 7 bases from J, the gap between germline ends came to 14 bases. Per germline, CDR1 SGDLS and CDR2 YYNGEE. The CDR3 DNA follows: TGTGCCAGCAGCGCCACACTAGGGAGTGAGCAGTACTTC. Its translation is CASSATLGSEQYF.

On this clonotype: One end of the junction fails to match germline, which may point to a read error. The DNA for the CDR3 is TGTGTCAGCAGCCGGGGTAATGAAAAACTGTTTTTT. It codes for CVSSRGNEKLFF. The chain links TRBV6-5 to TRBJ1-4; D remains ambiguous. The CDR3 covers 12 residues. Germline V gene sequence: CDR1 MNHEY, CDR2 SVGAGI.

V gene TRBV29-1 combines with J gene TRBJ2-7; D gene ambiguous. Germline V gene lookup returns CDR1 SQVTM and CDR2 ANQGSEA. The CDR3 contains 12 residues. Between the trimmed V and J ends, which lost 7 bases and 2 bases, there was a span of 12 bases. The CDR3 sequence: CSGLDITYEQYF. In DNA, the CDR3 is TGCAGCGGCCTAGACATTACCTACGAGCAGTACTTC.

This clonotype was seen ten or more times. The chain carries TRBV10-3 and TRBJ1-2; D is undetermined. The V end lost 4 bases, the J end lost 6 bases, and 12 bases lay between the germline ends. Germline V gene lookup returns CDR1 ENHRY and CDR2 SYGVKD. The CDR3 is 13 amino acids. CDR3 nucleotides: TGTGCCATCAGTGGCTCCCTTTTGGATGGCTACACCTTC. It translates to CAISGSLLDGYTF.

V is TRBV13 and J is TRBJ2-3; D unresolved. This CDR3 has 12 amino acids. With 8 bases removed from V and 2 bases from J, the gap between germline ends came to 8 bases. CDR1 is PRHDT and CDR2 is FYEKMQ in the germline V gene (reference sequence). CDR3 in DNA: TGTGCCAGCGGGGAACCCACAGATACGCAGTATTTT. It encodes CASGEPTDTQYF.

The chain recombines TRBV13 with TRBJ2-5, with D possibly TRBD2 on 5 matching bases. The V gene lost 5 bases and the J gene lost 7 bases, with 14 bases spanning the gap. Looked up from germline, CDR1 is PRHDT and CDR2 is FYEKMQ (reference sequence). The CDR3 has 13 residues. CDR3: CASSTRLGRTQYF. CDR3 DNA: TGTGCCAGCAGCACCAGACTGGGGAGGACCCAGTACTTC.

In its sample, this clonotype was seen many times. The CDR3 sequence: CASSPGGLGSGANVLTF. CDR3 DNA sequence: TGTGCCAGCAGCCCGGGGGGTTTGGGATCTGGGGCCAACGTCCTGACTTTC. The chain has TRBV7-3 and TRBJ2-6; TRBD2 aligns across 7 bases. The CDR3 consists of 17 residues. Unmatched junction bases numbered 8, after V lost 5 bases and J lost 1 base. The germline CDR1 and CDR2 sequences are SGHTA and FQGTGA.

The V call is TRBV12-3 or TRBV12-4, the J call TRBJ2-1; D is unclear. V dropped 0 bases and J dropped 9 bases, with 15 bases sitting between them. The CDR3 extends over 15 amino acids. CDR3 in DNA: TGTGCCAGCAGTTTAGCGCTTTTTTACGGCCCTGAGCAGTTCTTC. Protein product: CASSLALFYGPEQFF.

This clonotype occurred once. V is TRBV12-3 or TRBV12-4 and J is TRBJ1-2; the D is unclear. With 6 bases removed from V and 6 bases from J, the gap between germline ends came to 11 bases. The CDR3 is 12 amino acids. CDR3 in DNA: TGTGCCAGCAGCCGACGGGGTCATGGCTACACCTTC. Amino acids: CASSRRGHGYTF.

This clonotype was counted ten times or more. The chain employs TRBV7-2 and TRBJ2-5; TRBD2 matches 10 bases. This CDR3 has 18 residues. Germline V gene sequence: CDR1 SGHTA, CDR2 FQGNSA. V lost 0 bases to trimming and J lost 5 bases; unmatched junction nucleotides: 12. CDR3 bases: TGTGCCAGCAGCTTAGCGCGTACCCCTAGCGGGGGAAAGGAGACCCAGTACTTC. Translation gives CASSLARTPSGGKETQYF.